This TCR beta chain is drawn from a study of Tregs in tolerant kidney transplant recipients (dated by TCRdb to 2018 to 2020). Study-level background: The transplants used related donors along with nonmyeloablative bone marrow transplantation, and in the human trials mixed chimerism was transient. TCRbeta sequencing was used in the study to identify donor-specific regulatory T cells before combined kidney and bone marrow transplantation, and the identified cells were then tracked after transplant. Overall study outcomes, separate from this receptor: Expanding Tregs with activated donor B cells appeared to identify the most biologically relevant and donor-specific TCRbeta repertoire. Donor-specific Treg expansion exceeded global Treg expansion in tolerant patients, suggesting antigen-driven rather than nonspecific expansion. Biological reproducibility was not examined directly, but technical replication error appeared to be minimal. PCR primers changed over time for some patients, so nucleotide-level comparison across those patients' samples was not possible. Because only a small number of patients were included, the study had limitations, and the results will need to be validated in larger populations as well as under other immunosuppression protocols.

A distance of 12 bases separates the germline ends of V and J, which lose 2 bases and 10 bases respectively. From the germline V gene, CDR1 is SGHRS and CDR2 is YFSETQ. From the cysteine up to the phenylalanine, the CDR3 has a length of 12 residues. Only the CDR3 DNA stays, 36 bases, in frame from base 1. On this clone: There is no known antigen for this receptor. No clone much larger than this one lies a single base away; base qualities are absent.

In light of the paper, this sample's time point label describes: blood sample drawn before combined kidney and bone marrow transplant. Unstimulated Tregs (CD4+CD25+CD127-), CD4+ non-Tregs (CD4+CD25-), CD4 and CD8 cells were FACS-sorted from thawed PBMCs. 4 combined kidney and bone marrow transplant recipients from the ITN036ST trial were included as patients, and samples were available only from these trial subjects. Healthy control blood was processed to PBMCs with a Ficoll density gradient and then cryopreserved, whereas patient PBMCs were collected both before and after transplant. Genomic DNA was extracted from sorted cells with the QIAGEN DNeasy Blood and Tissue Kit for TCRbeta CDR3 sequencing. High-throughput TCRbeta CDR3 sequencing, including PCR amplification with bias correction and internal controls, was performed commercially through immunoSEQ. Per the original workflow: A unique productive TCRbeta sequence was defined by the CDR3 nucleotide sequence when primers matched, and otherwise by the CDR3 amino acid sequence together with the Vbeta and Jbeta genes. To correct sorting error, sequences shared between sorted populations at a frequency ratio of 2:1 or less were removed; the rest were assigned to the higher population. A sequence counted as donor-reactive if, in CFSE-low cells, the sequence had a frequency of at least 0.01% and was expanded at least 5-fold compared with unstimulated cells. Jensen-Shannon divergence, calculated on the top 100 TCRbeta sequences ranked by frequency, was used to quantify repertoire divergence. For samples with multiple sequencing runs, sorting error was corrected separately for each run before the runs were pooled. TCRdb re-hosts the immuneACCESS table, in-frame sequences only. Its copies lack some clones; in the studies checked, an unresolved V gene accounts for under half of them, and the cause for the rest is not known. The V and J calls and the clone size are those of that table, but D and trimming were determined from the DNA. This sample is represented by about 110,000 clones; around 90% of them were singletons. The ten largest clones represent about 0.35% of the sample.

The specimen was CD4+ T cells from blood, collected before the transplant. The V and J segments used are TRBV5-1 and TRBJ1-1; matching of 5 bases hints at TRBD1 as the D gene. The sequence derives from a human donor who received a combined kidney and bone marrow transplant. The CDR3 has the sequence CASSFRGVGAFF. In nucleotides, the sequence is TGCGCCAGCAGCTTTCGGGGGGTGGGAGCTTTCTTT.